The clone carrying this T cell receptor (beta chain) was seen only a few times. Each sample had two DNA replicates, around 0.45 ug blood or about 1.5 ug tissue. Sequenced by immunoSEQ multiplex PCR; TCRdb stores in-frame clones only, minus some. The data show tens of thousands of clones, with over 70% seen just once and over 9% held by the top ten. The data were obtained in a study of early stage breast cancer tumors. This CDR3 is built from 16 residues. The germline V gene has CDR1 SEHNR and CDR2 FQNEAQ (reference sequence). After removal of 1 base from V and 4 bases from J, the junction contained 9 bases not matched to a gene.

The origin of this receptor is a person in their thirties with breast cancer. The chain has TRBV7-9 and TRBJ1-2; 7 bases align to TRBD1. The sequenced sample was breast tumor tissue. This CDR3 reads CASSLGGPQGGYGYTF. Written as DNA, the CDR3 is TGTGCCAGCAGCTTAGGAGGGCCGCAGGGGGGCTATGGCTACACCTTC.